These 3 T cell receptor beta chains were sequenced from one sample in a study of CD8 T cells in ankylosing spondylitis (dated by TCRdb to about 2017). General findings and caveats noted by the study authors: Blood from ankylosing spondylitis patients appeared to be characterized by a TCR beta motif composed of about eight highly homologous amino acid variants.

The library was prepared using 5' RACE. The sequencer listed for this sample is Illumina HiSeq 2500. TCRdb reprocessed the public reads (quality trimming at Q25 with fastp, clone calling with MiXCR) and kept in-frame beta chains. Each entry is one CDR3 protein sequence, shown with its most common DNA and genes. The table for this sample lists some 800,000 distinct CDR3 sequences; 12% of them were counted only once. About 0.5% of the sample is taken by the ten largest. Their antigens are not known. The sample taken for sequencing was blood, either unsorted or a sorted T cell fraction (not recorded which). Source of these receptors: a male donor with ankylosing spondylitis.

This clonotype was seen a few times. The CDR3 spells CATSDSSLMADTQYF. CDR3 coding DNA: TGTGCCACCAGTGATTCTAGCCTCATGGCAGATACGCAGTATTTT. This sequence joins TRBV24-1 and TRBJ2-3; D might be TRBD2 (5 bases). V was shortened by 2 bases and J by 4 bases, with 12 bases between the two germline ends. This CDR3 comprises 15 residues. The germline gives CDR1 KGHDR, CDR2 SFDVKD.

The chain links TRBV20-1 to TRBJ2-1, with D perhaps TRBD2 (6 bases). The ends were cut back, 4 bases at V and 10 bases at J, with 8 bases in the middle. There are 10 residues in the CDR3. CDR1 and CDR2 from the germline V gene are DFQATT and SNEGSKA (reference sequence). The CDR3 is CSAMRGEQFF. Written as DNA, the CDR3 is TGCAGTGCTATGCGGGGAGAGCAGTTCTTC.

This clonotype came up many times. The chain recombines TRBV29-1 with TRBJ1-2, with 7 nucleotides matching TRBD1. V shed 6 bases and J 4 bases; nucleotides not matched to a gene: 17. This CDR3 has 16 residues. Germline-derived CDR1 and CDR2 are SQVTM and ANQGSEA. CDR3: CSVLLLDRLLSYGYTF. CDR3 nucleotides: TGCAGCGTCCTCCTATTGGACAGGCTTCTCAGCTATGGCTACACCTTC.